Following are 13 T cell receptor beta chains from one sample sequenced in a study of T-cell reconstitution after alpha-beta-depleted transplantation in children. The TCRbeta library was prepared with unique molecular identifiers. TCRdb processed the PCR reads anew with MiXCR; each CDR3 protein has one entry. The repertoire holds about 900,000 distinct CDR3 sequences, with roughly 29% as singletons. The source was PBMCs, mostly from graft donor cells, collected 360 days after TCRalphabeta/CD19-depleted stem cell transplant. These receptors originate from a boy under two years old who had a stem cell transplant for SCID, so the T cells may come from the graft donor.

The chain is built from TRBV11-2 and TRBJ2-2; 11 bases align to TRBD2. The junction had 5 bases not matched to a gene; V was cut back by 2 bases and J by 6 bases. Germline CDR1 reads SGHAT; CDR2 reads FQNNGV. The CDR3 loop spans 16 amino acids. Written as DNA, the CDR3 is TGTGCCAGCAGCTTACAACCGGGACTAGCGGCCGGGGAGCTGTTTTTT. Encoded protein: CASSLQPGLAAGELFF. Together with reference TRBV11-2 and TRBJ2-2, the CDR3 gives the full variable domain: EAGVAQSPRYKIIEKRQSVAFWCNPISGHATLYWYQQILGQGPKLLIQFQNNGVVDDSQLPKDRFSAERLKGVDSTLKIQPAKLEDSAVYLCASSLQPGLAAGELFFGEGSRLTVL.

The chain is built from TRBV21-1 and TRBJ2-3; the DNA was not compared with TRBD1, the D call given in the table. TRBV21-1 is a known pseudogene. The CDR3 contains 21 residues. The DNA for the CDR3 is TGTGCCAGCAGCAAAGGACGAGTCGGACGCCCACAAAAAGGGAATTTAGATACGCAGTATTTT. Encoded protein: CASSKGRVGRPQKGNLDTQYF.

This chain uses TRBV20-1 with TRBJ2-1; D is unresolved. Germline V CDR1 and CDR2: DFQATT, SNEGSKA (reference sequence). The CDR3 length is 15 residues. Trimming cost V 0 bases and J 6 bases, with 15 bases left between them. Here the CDR3 reads CSARDSIRVTNEQFF. In nucleotides, the CDR3 is TGCAGTGCTAGAGATTCGATTCGAGTTACCAATGAGCAGTTCTTC.

CDR3 nucleotides: TGTGCCAGCAGCTTAGCGTCTGGCGAGCAGTACTTC. Translated, it gives CASSLASGEQYF. This chain links TRBV11-1 with TRBJ2-7; D unresolved. Trimming shortened V by 0 bases and J by 6 bases, and 6 bases separated the two germline ends. The CDR3 spans 12 residues. Germline lookup yields CDR1 SGHAT and CDR2 FQDESV (reference sequence).

The chain carries TRBV5-1 and TRBJ2-5, with a possible D match to TRBD2 (5 bases). The CDR3 extends over 13 amino acids. Trimming stripped 5 bases from V and 1 base from J, with 9 bases between. Germline assignment: CDR1 SGHRS and CDR2 YFSETQ. The CDR3 here is CASRFRGQETQYF. DNA of the CDR3: TGCGCCAGCAGATTCCGGGGCCAAGAGACCCAGTACTTC. The entire variable domain, with the rest obtained from reference TRBV5-1 and TRBJ2-5, is as follows: KAGVTQTPRYLIKTRGQQVTLSCSPISGHRSVSWYQQTPGQGLQFLFEYFSETQRNKGNFPGRFSGRQFSNSRSEMNVSTLELGDSALYLCASRFRGQETQYFGPGTRLLVL.

The chain links TRBV5-1 to TRBJ1-1, with unresolved D. This CDR3 comprises 15 residues. Trimming removed 0 bases at V and 5 bases at J, with 14 bases between. CDR1 is SGHRS and CDR2 is YFSETQ in the germline V gene. The CDR3 nucleotides read TGCGCCAGCAGCTTGGGGTTAATCGGAAAAACTGAAGCTTTCTTT. Amino acid sequence: CASSLGLIGKTEAFF. Variable domain in full (rest from reference TRBV5-1 and TRBJ1-1): KAGVTQTPRYLIKTRGQQVTLSCSPISGHRSVSWYQQTPGQGLQFLFEYFSETQRNKGNFPGRFSGRQFSNSRSEMNVSTLELGDSALYLCASSLGLIGKTEAFFGQGTRLTVV.

The sample holds a few counts of this clonotype. V and J are TRBV20-1 and TRBJ1-1; no definite D call. The germline CDR1 and CDR2 sequences are DFQATT and SNEGSKA (reference sequence). Trimming cost V 0 bases and J 11 bases, with 19 bases left between them. The CDR3 totals 14 residues. The CDR3 DNA is TGCAGTGCTAGAGATCAGGACGGGCGAACGAGGGCTTTCTTT. As protein: CSARDQDGRTRAFF.

This clonotype was picked up a small number of times. The rearrangement links TRBV20-1 to TRBJ2-7; TRBD2 aligns across 7 bases. Trimming cost V 1 base and J 0 bases; bases outside gene matches: 6. The CDR3 consists of 15 residues. CDR1 is DFQATT, CDR2 SNEGSKA, per germline (reference sequence). CDR3 sequence reads: CSARVGTTISYEQYF. In DNA form, the CDR3 reads TGCAGTGCTAGAGTTGGGACTACCATCTCCTACGAGCAGTACTTC.

In its sample, this clonotype was seen many times. The chain joins TRBV7-6 to TRBJ1-1; unclear D gene. The germline V and J ends were trimmed by 1 base and 1 base, with 7 bases remaining between them. The CDR3 totals 14 residues. In germline, CDR1 is SGHVS, CDR2 FNYEAQ. CDR3 sequence reads: CASSLGKSNTEAFF. CDR3 DNA sequence: TGTGCCAGCAGCTTAGGCAAGTCGAACACTGAAGCTTTCTTT.

The table lists this clonotype with a few counts. The DNA for the CDR3 is TGCGCCAGCAGCTCCAGGGGCTTGGGCTATGGCTACACCTTC. Its protein product is CASSSRGLGYGYTF. The chain links TRBV5-1 to TRBJ1-2; D possibly corresponds to TRBD1 (6 bases). The CDR3 is made up of 14 amino acids. Germline assignment: CDR1 SGHRS and CDR2 YFSETQ. Trimming shortened V by 3 bases and J by 4 bases, and 13 bases separated the two germline ends.

DNA of the CDR3: TGCAGCGCGGACAGGGCCGAGGGCTATGGCTACACCTTC. Translated, it gives CSADRAEGYGYTF. The chain couples TRBV29-1 to TRBJ1-2; 8 bases line up with TRBD1. The germline V gene has CDR1 SQVTM and CDR2 ANQGSEA. V lost 7 bases to trimming and J lost 4 bases; unmatched junction nucleotides: 8. The CDR3 totals 13 residues.

The chain carries TRBV4-3 and TRBJ1-1, with D perhaps matching TRBD1 (5 bases). Germline values: CDR1 LGHNA, CDR2 YSLEER. CDR3 length: 13 residues. V dropped 0 bases and J dropped 11 bases, with 13 bases sitting between them. The CDR3 loop is CASSQEFRDSAFF. CDR3 in DNA: TGCGCCAGCAGCCAAGAGTTCCGGGACTCGGCTTTCTTT.

The chain couples TRBV27 to TRBJ2-7; TRBD1 is a possible D gene (6 bases). The CDR3 totals 16 residues. V was shortened by 6 bases and J by 8 bases, with 26 bases between the two germline ends. Germline CDR1 and CDR2: MNHEY and SMNVEV (reference sequence). CDR3 DNA sequence: TGTGCCAGCAGCATTAACCTGGGGACATTCTTTGGGAAGCAGTACTTC. Translating it yields CASSINLGTFFGKQYF.